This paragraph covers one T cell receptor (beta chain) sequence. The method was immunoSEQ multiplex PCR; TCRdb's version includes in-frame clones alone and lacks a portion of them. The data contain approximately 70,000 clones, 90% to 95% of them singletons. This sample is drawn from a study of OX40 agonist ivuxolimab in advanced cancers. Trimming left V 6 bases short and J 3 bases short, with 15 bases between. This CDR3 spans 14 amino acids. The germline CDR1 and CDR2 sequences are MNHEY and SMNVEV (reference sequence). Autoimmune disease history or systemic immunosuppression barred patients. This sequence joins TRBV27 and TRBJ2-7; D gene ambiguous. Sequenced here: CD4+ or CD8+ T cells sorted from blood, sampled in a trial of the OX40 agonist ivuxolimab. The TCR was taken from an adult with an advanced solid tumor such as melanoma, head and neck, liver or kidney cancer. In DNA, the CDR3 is TGTGCCAGCAGGGGTGCCAGGTCACGCTACGAGCAGTACTTC. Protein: CASRGARSRYEQYF.